This record looks at one TCR beta chain sequence and its context. The antigen is not known. This table comes from immunoSEQ multiplex PCR, and its TCRdb copy is limited to in-frame clones, with some not included. The data hold approximately 77,000 clones, with about 82% observed a single time. This sample was taken from a study of OX40 agonist ivuxolimab in advanced cancers. Whole-study findings and limits: Certain nonresponders additionally had low normalized T-cell clonal expansion.

The receptor's source is an adult with an advanced solid tumor such as melanoma, head and neck, liver or kidney cancer. The source was CD4+ or CD8+ T cells sorted from blood, collected in a trial of the OX40 agonist ivuxolimab.

The CDR3 spells CSASGDTQYF. CDR3 bases: TGCAGTGCTAGTGGGGATACGCAGTATTTT. The chain couples TRBV20-1 to TRBJ2-3, with D unresolved. The CDR3 has 10 amino acids. CDR1 is DFQATT and CDR2 is SNEGSKA in the germline V gene (reference sequence). With 3 bases removed from V and 6 bases from J, the gap between germline ends came to 4 bases.